The TCR beta chain under discussion was sequenced for a study of T cell responses to AZD1222 COVID-19 vaccine. Study summary: The study pooled second doses at about 4 or about 12 weeks.

About this clone itself: Its antigen is as yet unknown.

Whole-study findings and limits: Dominant at 160-218 and 743-854, vaccine-associated CD4 TCRs also spanned spike. Spike-specific TCR depth and breadth grew after two AZD1222 doses. Just six or seven AZD1222 recipients tested seropositive at baseline.

CDR1 and CDR2 from the germline V gene are MNHEY and SMNVEV (reference sequence). The CDR3 extends over 17 amino acids. Deletions cut 6 bases from V and 0 bases from J, with 17 bases between. This table comes from immunoSEQ multiplex PCR, and its TCRdb copy is limited to in-frame clones, with some not included. Of approximately 160,000 clones in the sample, roughly 87% were seen once. The sequences come from peripheral blood, collected on day 0 of AZD1222 vaccination. The chain carries TRBV27 and TRBJ2-2; D possibly corresponds to TRBD1 (5 bases). The sequence was collected from an adult in good health. This CDR3 reads CASSQLGVTPNTGELFF. CDR3 DNA sequence: TGTGCCAGCAGCCAGTTAGGGGTGACCCCGAACACCGGGGAGCTGTTTTTT.